This TCR beta chain is from a study of blood T cell repertoires in COVID-19. Study processing details: Reference gene primer amplification in the assay estimated nucleated cell counts. Sequenced by immunoSEQ multiplex PCR; TCRdb stores in-frame clones only, minus some. V and J calls and clone size are given by that table; D and trimming were obtained from the DNA. Here the sample spans 70,000 to 90,000 clones, around 85% being singletons. V lost 3 bases to trimming and J lost 6 bases, with 14 bases between them. Germline values: CDR1 DFQATT, CDR2 SNEGSKA (reference sequence). This CDR3 has 13 amino acids.

The clonotype originates from a man aged 50 to 59 with COVID-19, enrolled during active disease. Sequences were obtained from peripheral blood. The rearrangement joins TRBV20-1 to TRBJ1-1; D may be TRBD1 (5 bases). The DNA for the CDR3 is TGCAGTGCTAGTGAGGGTGGGGGGGCTGAAGCTTTCTTT. Its translation: CSASEGGGAEAFF.